The present T cell receptor (beta chain) was sequenced within a study of PD-1 blockade in classical Hodgkin lymphoma. The study's findings and limits: When set against healthy donors, newly diagnosed patients were reported to show lower baseline TCR diversity. Complete responders possessed baseline diversity comparable to newly diagnosed patients. By C4D1, CD4+ diversity increased significantly, especially in complete responders.

Profiling relied on immunoSEQ multiplex PCR, and the TCRdb table lists in-frame clones only, not all of them. The repertoire holds 40,000 to 50,000 clones, with 70% to 90% as singletons. Brentuximab vedotin exposure varied among the patients, all of whom had relapsed after autologous stem cell transplantation. This CDR3 is built from 17 residues. The ends lost 2 bases at V and 1 base at J; junction bases unmatched: 8. Germline CDR1 SEHNR, CDR2 FQNEAQ (reference sequence). On this clone itself: No antigen is known for it.

This receptor was obtained from a human donor with classical Hodgkin lymphoma. The sample was peripheral blood mononuclear cells (PBMCs), taken before the second cycle of nivolumab. The chain couples TRBV7-9 to TRBJ2-3; TRBD2 matches at 8 bases. CDR3 DNA sequence: TGTGCCAGCAGCTTAACACCTCCGCGGGGGGGCACAGATACGCAGTATTTT. Its translation is CASSLTPPRGGTDTQYF.